This T cell receptor (beta chain) was documented in a study of T cell repertoires in cytomegalovirus infection. Study background: Public signatures in TCR beta pointed to CMV infection and matching HLA type. Study observations and caveats: The ex vivo response was dominated by HLA-C-restricted CMV-specific TCR beta clonotypes. Pooled public TCR beta family frequency picked out CMV carriers with the relevant HLA.

The CDR3 loop spans 15 amino acids. The V gene's germline CDR1 is SGHKS and CDR2 YYEKEE (reference sequence). The ends were cut back, 0 bases at V and 4 bases at J, with 13 bases in the middle. The sample holds a few counts of this clonotype. Antigen: not known. TCRdb called the reads again in MiXCR, with one record for every CDR3 protein. The sample contains around 900,000 distinct CDR3 sequences, less than 35% of which appear only once. The chain links TRBV5-5 to TRBJ1-1, with a tentative D call TRBD1 (5 bases). The clonotype was recovered from a human donor in good health (CMV status not recorded). Some clones in this sample may be carry-over from other donors' samples. The material sequenced was cultured CD8+ T cells from PBMCs, taken from culture after CMV antigen stimulation. The CDR3 region is CASSLAGTPVTEAFF. As DNA, the CDR3 is TGTGCCAGCAGCTTGGCCGGGACTCCCGTCACTGAAGCTTTCTTT.